This TCR beta chain was sequenced in a study of CD8+ T cells in alopecia areata. Study-wide results and limits: On tofacitinib, scalp clonality and expanded CD8+ clones among top 100 fell significantly. In scalp and blood during tofacitinib, many expanded lesional clones persisted.

The V gene's germline CDR1 is MGHRA and CDR2 YSYEKL. The length of the CDR3 is 15 residues. The V end was cut by 4 bases, the J end by 7 bases, with 17 bases between. Treatment described: oral pan-JAK inhibitor, 5-10 mg twice daily. Both peripheral blood and punch biopsies of lesional scalp skin were obtained from patients who had alopecia areata. Sequencing used cDNA as its template, made by extracting RNA and reverse transcribing it. TCRdb keeps only in-frame clones here, not all; method: immunoSEQ multiplex PCR. Here the sample spans 150,000 to 200,000 clones, around 71% being singletons. Concerning this clone: Its antigen is still unknown.

The TCR was taken from a human donor with alopecia areata. The specimen comprised CD4+ T cells sorted from blood, sampled at week 4, from a patient treated with tofacitinib. The genes are TRBV4-1 and TRBJ1-5, with D unclear. This chain's CDR3 is CASSPRSPPGQPQHF. The CDR3 nucleotides read TGCGCCAGCAGCCCCAGAAGCCCCCCGGGACAGCCCCAGCATTTT.